Each of the 20 T cell receptor beta chains below was sequenced from the same sample in a study of blood T cell repertoires in COVID-19. Using immunoSEQ multiplex PCR, the repertoire was profiled, and TCRdb retains in-frame clones only, with some absent. The data show about 14,000 clones, with about 88% seen just once and approximately 2.5% held by the top ten. The sequenced sample consisted of peripheral blood. The receptor source for this set is a human donor in a cohort sampled during active COVID-19.

The chain is built from TRBV29-1 and TRBJ1-3; D is possibly TRBD1 (6 bases). Per the germline V gene, CDR1 is SQVTM and CDR2 is ANQGSEA. The CDR3 spans 16 residues. V lost 6 bases to trimming and J lost 1 base, with 19 bases between them. The DNA for the CDR3 is TGCAGCGTACAGGGAAACTTTCCGGGATCTGGAAACACCATATATTTT. Its translation: CSVQGNFPGSGNTIYF.

CDR3 bases: TGTGCCAGCAGCCTCGGGAGGGGCACTGAAGCTTTCTTT. This sequence encodes CASSLGRGTEAFF. The J gene is TRBJ1-1, the V gene TRBV5-6, with D perhaps matching TRBD1 (5 bases). This CDR3 is 13 amino acids long. V was pared by 4 bases and J by 4 bases, with 11 bases between. The germline V gene has CDR1 SGHDT and CDR2 YYEEEE. Together with reference TRBV5-6 and TRBJ1-1, the CDR3 gives the full variable domain: DAGVTQSPTHLIKTRGQQVTLRCSPKSGHDTVSWYQQALGQGPQFIFQYYEEEERQRGNFPDRFSGHQFPNYSSELNVNALLLGDSALYLCASSLGRGTEAFFGQGTRLTVV.

The rearrangement uses TRBV19 and TRBJ2-1; 7 nucleotides line up with TRBD1. V lost 3 bases to trimming and J lost 1 base; unmatched junction nucleotides: 9. CDR3 length equals 17 residues. Germline-derived CDR1 and CDR2 are LNHDA and SQIVND (reference sequence). CDR3 residues: CASSIRPGGKSYNEQFF. CDR3 DNA sequence: TGTGCCAGTAGTATCCGTCCAGGGGGAAAATCCTACAATGAGCAGTTCTTC.

J is TRBJ2-1 and V is TRBV28, with 7 bases fitting TRBD1. V shed 2 bases, J shed 7 bases, and the junction held 11 bases outside the gene matches. This CDR3 is built from 16 residues. Germline V lookup: CDR1 MDHEN, CDR2 SYDVKM. CDR3 sequence: CASSLRQGTPQNEQFF. The CDR3 nucleotides read TGTGCCAGCAGTTTAAGACAGGGCACTCCTCAGAATGAGCAGTTCTTC.

The rearrangement joins TRBV11-3 to TRBJ1-1; TRBD1 matches at 9 bases. Germline trimming cut 1 base from V and 4 bases from J; bases unmatched to any gene: 4. The length of the CDR3 is 15 residues. The germline CDR1 and CDR2 sequences are SGHNT and YENEEA. The CDR3 region has the DNA TGTGCCAGCAGCTTAGTGGGACAGGGACTCACTGAAGCTTTCTTT. The encoded protein is CASSLVGQGLTEAFF. Complete variable domain (other parts from reference TRBV11-3 and TRBJ1-1): EAGVVQSPRYKIIEKKQPVAFWCNPISGHNTLYWYLQNLGQGPELLIRYENEEAVDDSQLPKDRFSAERLKGVDSTLKIQPAELGDSAVYLCASSLVGQGLTEAFFGQGTRLTVV.

The chain links TRBV5-1 to TRBJ2-3, with 9 bases that match TRBD2. Germline values: CDR1 SGHRS, CDR2 YFSETQ. Losses at the gene ends were 4 bases for V and 5 bases for J; bases not matched to a gene: 17. The CDR3 length is 18 residues. The CDR3 loop is CASSPRPRTSAMEDTQYF. The CDR3 region has the DNA TGCGCCAGCAGCCCACGCCCTAGGACTAGCGCTATGGAAGATACGCAGTATTTT.

The V gene is TRBV7-2, the J gene TRBJ2-7, with 7 bases aligning to TRBD1. The germline gives CDR1 SGHTA, CDR2 FQGNSA. J was trimmed by 3 bases and V by 3 bases; bases with no gene match: 11. The CDR3 has 16 amino acids. The CDR3 DNA follows: TGTGCCAGCAGCTTTACGTACCGGGACAGCAACTACGAGCAGTACTTC. It translates to CASSFTYRDSNYEQYF.

This chain links TRBV3-1 (or the pseudogene TRBV3-2) with TRBJ1-1, with a tentative D call TRBD1 (5 bases). Germline loops: CDR1 LGHDT, CDR2 YNNKEL (reference sequence). Trimming cost V 1 base and J 9 bases, with 9 bases left between them. The CDR3 spans 12 residues. This CDR3 is CASSQGGSKAFF. The DNA of the CDR3 is TGTGCCAGCAGCCAAGGGGGCTCCAAAGCTTTCTTT.

This chain uses TRBV7-9 with TRBJ1-4; D is undetermined. The CDR3 extends over 14 amino acids. Germline CDR1 SEHNR, CDR2 FQNEAQ (reference sequence). V lost 1 base to trimming and J lost 7 bases, with 10 bases between them. CDR3 in DNA: TGTGCCAGCAGCTTAGTCGGTCGGGGTGAAAAACTGTTTTTT. Translation gives CASSLVGRGEKLFF. Combining the CDR3 with reference TRBV7-9 and TRBJ1-4 gives the whole variable domain DTGVSQNPRHKITKRGQNVTFRCDPISEHNRLYWYRQTLGQGPEFLTYFQNEAQLEKSRLLSDRFSAERPKGSFSTLEIQRTEQGDSAMYLCASSLVGRGEKLFFGSGTQLSVL.

This clone was detected once. J is TRBJ2-2 and V is TRBV28, with TRBD2 as a possible D gene (7 bases). V lost 8 bases to trimming and J lost 0 bases, with 16 bases between them. Germline-derived CDR1 and CDR2 are MDHEN and SYDVKM. The CDR3 has 16 amino acids. CDR3 bases: TGTGCCAGCCGTGCCGCGGGGGCGCCGAACACCGGGGAGCTGTTTTTT. Translation gives CASRAAGAPNTGELFF.

This rearrangement joins TRBV4-1 to TRBJ1-4; 9 bases are shared with TRBD1. Per germline, CDR1 MGHRA and CDR2 YSYEKL. The CDR3 spans 16 residues. With 2 bases clipped from V and 6 bases from J, the junction kept 7 bases outside the gene matches. The CDR3 loop is CASSQPWTGVDEKLFF. The CDR3 nucleotides read TGCGCCAGCAGCCAACCCTGGACAGGGGTGGATGAAAAACTGTTTTTT.

CDR3 sequence: CAWSSGGTYQETQYF. Here the CDR3 DNA reads TGTGCCTGGTCGAGCGGGGGGACCTACCAAGAGACCCAGTACTTC. This sequence joins TRBV30 and TRBJ2-5, with 9 bases lining up with TRBD2. The CDR3 loop spans 15 amino acids. The V gene end was trimmed by 5 bases and the J gene end by 0 bases; junction bases not matched to a gene: 7. Germline V lookup: CDR1 GTSNPN, CDR2 SVGIG (reference sequence).

This chain connects TRBV2 to TRBJ1-5, with D possibly being TRBD1 (5 bases). The CDR3 covers 15 residues. CDR1 SNHLY and CDR2 FYNNEI come from the germline V gene. V dropped 6 bases and J dropped 4 bases, with 16 bases sitting between them. This CDR3 is CASRDPRGVNQPQHF. CDR3 in DNA: TGTGCCAGCAGGGACCCTCGGGGGGTAAATCAGCCCCAGCATTTT. Together with reference TRBV2 and TRBJ1-5, the CDR3 gives the full variable domain: EPEVTQTPSHQVTQMGQEVILRCVPISNHLYFYWYRQILGQKVEFLVSFYNNEISEKSEIFDDQFSVERPDGSNFTLKIRSTKLEDSAMYFCASRDPRGVNQPQHFGDGTRLSIL.

V and J are TRBV14 and TRBJ1-3; D may be TRBD1 (5 bases). The V gene's germline CDR1 is SGHDN and CDR2 FVKESK. Trimming took off 5 bases at V and 0 bases at J, with 8 bases between the two ends. This CDR3 spans 14 amino acids. In DNA form, the CDR3 reads TGTGCCAGCAGCGTGACAGCCTCTGGAAACACCATATATTTT. The encoded protein is CASSVTASGNTIYF.

CDR3 sequence: CASSQEVGTAYEQYF. As DNA, the CDR3 is TGTGCCAGCAGCCAAGAAGTCGGGACAGCCTACGAGCAGTACTTC. The chain combines TRBV3-1 (or the pseudogene TRBV3-2) with TRBJ2-7; 7 bases fit TRBD1. This CDR3 has 15 residues. After removal of 0 bases from V and 2 bases from J, the junction contained 4 bases not matched to a gene. Germline V CDR1 and CDR2: LGHDT, YNNKEL (reference sequence).

The chain couples TRBV19 to TRBJ1-2; a weak D match, TRBD1 (6 bases). The germline CDR1 and CDR2 sequences are LNHDA and SQIVND (reference sequence). This CDR3 has 13 amino acids. With 6 bases removed from V and 4 bases from J, the gap between germline ends came to 12 bases. The CDR3 DNA follows: TGTGCCAGTAGGGGGACACCGCTCTATGGCTACACCTTC. Translation gives CASRGTPLYGYTF. The full variable domain, completed using reference TRBV19 and TRBJ1-2, is DGGITQSPKYLFRKEGQNVTLSCEQNLNHDAMYWYRQDPGQGLRLIYYSQIVNDFQKGDIAEGYSVSREKKESFPLTVTSAQKNPTAFYLCASRGTPLYGYTFGSGTRLTVV.

This chain connects TRBV10-1 to TRBJ2-3; maybe TRBD1 (5 bases). This CDR3 is 13 amino acids long. The V and J ends lost 6 bases and 0 bases respectively, with 7 bases between them. The germline gives CDR1 WNHNN, CDR2 SYGVQD (reference sequence). The CDR3 DNA reads as TGCGCCAGCAGCCAGGGAAGCACAGATACGCAGTATTTT. This translates into CASSQGSTDTQYF.

The genes are TRBV6-5 and TRBJ2-7; TRBD1 agrees at 9 bases. Germline CDR1 reads MNHEY; CDR2 reads SVGAGI. The CDR3 loop spans 14 amino acids. The V gene end was trimmed by 6 bases and the J gene end by 0 bases; junction bases not matched to a gene: 3. This CDR3 reads CASRRGQGSYEQYF. In DNA, the CDR3 is TGTGCCAGCAGAAGGGGACAGGGCTCCTACGAGCAGTACTTC.

This clone appeared a single time. The CDR3 DNA is TGTGCCAGCAGCTTAGACAGGGCGTACGAGCAGTACTTC. Translating it yields CASSLDRAYEQYF. The chain carries TRBV11-2 and TRBJ2-7; tentative D call: TRBD1 (5 bases). The CDR3 sequence is 13 residues long. Germline assignment: CDR1 SGHAT and CDR2 FQNNGV. Trimming shortened V by 0 bases and J by 4 bases, and 7 bases separated the two germline ends.

In nucleotides, the CDR3 is TGTGCCAGCAGTAAGGACAGGGGGCACGATACGCAGTATTTT. As protein: CASSKDRGHDTQYF. V and J are TRBV2 and TRBJ2-3; the match to TRBD1 covers 11 bases. Germline-derived CDR1 and CDR2 are SNHLY and FYNNEI. The CDR3 runs 14 residues. V lost 5 bases to trimming and J lost 6 bases; unmatched junction nucleotides: 4.